The T cell receptor (beta chain) described here comes from a study of T cells after yellow fever vaccination. TCRdb passed the 5' RACE reads through MiXCR, listing each CDR3 protein once. The sample carries 350,000 to 450,000 distinct CDR3 sequences, around 20% recorded once. Per the germline V gene, CDR1 is LNHDA and CDR2 is SQIVND (reference sequence). The junction had 9 bases not matched to a gene; V was cut back by 6 bases and J by 7 bases. The CDR3 runs 14 residues. In this sample, this clonotype turned up a few times. Its target is unknown. Study-wide points: The presence of abundant clonotypes contaminating from the bulk population was possible in FACS-sorted repertoires. CD4 and CD8 compartments shared a small share of clonotypes, likely from convergent recombination.

The chain employs TRBV19 and TRBJ1-3, with 7 bases that match TRBD1. The sample was PBMCs, taken before the yellow fever booster vaccination. The sequence was collected from a man in his late teens or twenties who received the YFV17D yellow fever vaccine. Written as DNA, the CDR3 is TGTGCCAGTAGCCTACAGGGGACGGAGAACACCATATATTTT. As protein: CASSLQGTENTIYF. The full variable domain, in which reference TRBV19 and TRBJ1-3 provide the parts outside the CDR3, is DGGITQSPKYLFRKEGQNVTLSCEQNLNHDAMYWYRQDPGQGLRLIYYSQIVNDFQKGDIAEGYSVSREKKESFPLTVTSAQKNPTAFYLCASSLQGTENTIYFGEGSWLTVV.